This section outlines one T cell receptor (beta chain) sequence together with its context. Its antigen is undetermined. Between the trimmed V and J ends, which lost 6 bases and 2 bases, there was a span of 11 bases. CDR3 length equals 13 residues. CDR1 and CDR2 from the germline V gene are SGHRS and YFSETQ. As originally analysed: Filtering differed for immunoSEQ, which gave only junction sequences without quality scores. Measured with immunoSEQ multiplex PCR; TCRdb has only the in-frame clones, and not every one. The DNA was the basis for D and trimming; V, J and clone size are from that table. The table shows approximately 1.5 million clones, with 98% occurring only once. This sample is part of a study of shared clonotypes between healthy human individuals. Study findings and constraints: Among a handful of donors, roughly 5.4% of naive CD4 clonotypes were found in common. The study generally estimated greater richness for naive than memory subsets. Owing to a small donor count, the genetic and exposure-history diversity represented was limited.

The origin of this receptor is a man under 40 in good health. The sequenced sample was naive CD4+ T cells sorted from blood. Specified subset: CD45RA+ positively selected. The gene calls are TRBV5-1 and TRBJ1-2; D might be TRBD1 (5 bases). CDR3 amino acids: CASTWGTNYGYTF. For the CDR3, the DNA is TGCGCCAGCACCTGGGGGACCAACTATGGCTACACCTTC.